Listed below are T cell receptor beta chains from one sample, sequenced in a study of vaccination and CD4 T cells after COVID-19. TCRdb processed the PCR reads anew with MiXCR; each CDR3 protein has one entry. This sample has about 16,000 distinct CDR3 sequences, with roughly 56% found just once. Their cognate antigens are unknown. Specimen: CD4+ T cells from blood, cultured in vitro. These TCRs come from a human donor who had recovered from COVID-19. Each CDR3 is given with its conserved first and last residue. A D gene is named only where the DNA matches it firmly. Size is stated for part of the rows, as once, few or many counts, or as a class when the clone is expanded.

j_call: TRBJ2-5; clone_size: few; d_call: TRBD2; v_call: TRBV6-1; cdr3_nt: TGTGCCAGCAGTGTGGGACTAGCGGGAGAAGAGACCCAGTACTTC; cdr3_aa: CASSVGLAGEETQYF
j_call: TRBJ2-3; clone_size: few; d_call: NA; v_call: TRBV20-1; cdr3_nt: TGCAGTGCTAGAGACCTAACTTACACAGATACGCAGTATTTT; cdr3_aa: CSARDLTYTDTQYF
j_call: TRBJ2-1; clone_size: NA; d_call: TRBD2; v_call: TRBV12-3/TRBV12-4; cdr3_nt: TGTGCCAGCAGGCTAGCGGGGGGGCCGAATGAGCAGTTCTTC; cdr3_aa: CASRLAGGPNEQFF
j_call: TRBJ1-6; clone_size: NA; d_call: NA; v_call: TRBV7-8; cdr3_nt: TGTGCCAGCAGCCCACAGGGAGGGAATTCACCCCTCCACTTT; cdr3_aa: CASSPQGGNSPLHF
j_call: TRBJ1-5; clone_size: few; d_call: TRBD1; v_call: TRBV20-1; cdr3_nt: TGCAGTGCTAGAGGGATGGGACAGTCTAGTCAGCCCCAGCATTTT; cdr3_aa: CSARGMGQSSQPQHF
j_call: TRBJ1-4; clone_size: NA; d_call: TRBD1; v_call: TRBV28; cdr3_nt: TGTGCCAGCAGTTCGCCCCTTTACAGGGGTATGGGAAAACTGTTTTTT; cdr3_aa: CASSSPLYRGMGKLFF
j_call: TRBJ1-1; clone_size: NA; d_call: NA; v_call: TRBV19; cdr3_nt: TGTGCCAGTAGTTTTCGGGACGGGACTGAAGCTTTCTTT; cdr3_aa: CASSFRDGTEAFF
j_call: TRBJ2-1; clone_size: NA; d_call: NA; v_call: TRBV7-2; cdr3_nt: TGTGCCAGCAGCTTTCGGGGACACAATGAGCAGTTCTTC; cdr3_aa: CASSFRGHNEQFF
j_call: TRBJ2-4; clone_size: NA; d_call: NA; v_call: TRBV21-1; cdr3_nt: TGTGCCAGCAGCAAAGGGGCAGATCCGATAGCCAAAAACATTCAGTACTTC; cdr3_aa: CASSKGADPIAKNIQYF
j_call: TRBJ1-2; clone_size: NA; d_call: TRBD1; v_call: TRBV4-3; cdr3_nt: TGCGCCAGCAGCCAAAGACAGGGCCACCTCTATGGCTACACCTTC; cdr3_aa: CASSQRQGHLYGYTF
j_call: TRBJ2-3; clone_size: NA; d_call: NA; v_call: TRBV7-3; cdr3_nt: TGTGCCAGCAGCTTAGGTCATCAACTAGGCTTGGATACGCAGTATTTT; cdr3_aa: CASSLGHQLGLDTQYF
j_call: TRBJ1-5; clone_size: NA; d_call: NA; v_call: TRBV19; cdr3_nt: TGTGCCAGCGGAATTGAACTGGTATATAGCAATCAGCCCCAGCATTTT; cdr3_aa: CASGIELVYSNQPQHF
j_call: TRBJ2-2; clone_size: NA; d_call: TRBD1; v_call: TRBV20-1; cdr3_nt: TGCAGTGCTACTGACAGGGGGCGGACCGGGGAGCTGTTTTTT; cdr3_aa: CSATDRGRTGELFF
j_call: TRBJ1-6; clone_size: NA; d_call: NA; v_call: TRBV30; cdr3_nt: TGTGCCTGGAGTGGAACACACCAGGCGATGTTTAATTCACCCCTCCACTTT; cdr3_aa: CAWSGTHQAMFNSPLHF
j_call: TRBJ2-6; clone_size: NA; d_call: NA; v_call: TRBV10-3; cdr3_nt: TGTGCCGTCCCGGGTCCTCCCTCTTCTGGGGCCAACGTCCTGACTTTC; cdr3_aa: CAVPGPPSSGANVLTF
j_call: TRBJ2-5; clone_size: NA; d_call: NA; v_call: TRBV5-1; cdr3_nt: TGCGCCAGCAGCTTGATGGGACAAAGAGAGACCCAGTACTTC; cdr3_aa: CASSLMGQRETQYF
j_call: TRBJ1-3; clone_size: NA; d_call: NA; v_call: TRBV20-1; cdr3_nt: TGCAGTGGCGGGAACTCTGGAAACACCATATATTTT; cdr3_aa: CSGGNSGNTIYF
j_call: TRBJ2-5; clone_size: once; d_call: TRBD2; v_call: TRBV20-1; cdr3_nt: TGCAGTTTGGCAGGGACTAGCGGGCAAGAGACCCAGTACTTC; cdr3_aa: CSLAGTSGQETQYF
j_call: TRBJ1-1; clone_size: NA; d_call: NA; v_call: TRBV19; cdr3_nt: TGTGCCTCTGGACAGAGGAACACTGAAGCTTTCTTT; cdr3_aa: CASGQRNTEAFF
j_call: TRBJ2-7; clone_size: NA; d_call: TRBD1; v_call: TRBV5-4; cdr3_nt: TGTGCCAGCGGCAGGACAGGGGCGGGTGAGCAGTACTTC; cdr3_aa: CASGRTGAGEQYF
j_call: TRBJ1-2; clone_size: NA; d_call: NA; v_call: TRBV20-1; cdr3_nt: TGCAGTGCTAGAGATGGGTCTGCAGTAACCTCTAACTATGGCTACACCTTC; cdr3_aa: CSARDGSAVTSNYGYTF
j_call: TRBJ1-2; clone_size: few; d_call: NA; v_call: TRBV19; cdr3_nt: TGTGCCAGTAGTATAGTTGGGGAGCTCTATGGCTACACCTTC; cdr3_aa: CASSIVGELYGYTF
j_call: TRBJ2-5; clone_size: NA; d_call: TRBD2; v_call: TRBV12-3/TRBV12-4; cdr3_nt: TGTGCCAGCAGTCAACGGACTAGCGGTTATTGGGCCCAGTACTTC; cdr3_aa: CASSQRTSGYWAQYF
j_call: TRBJ1-1; clone_size: NA; d_call: NA; v_call: TRBV12-3/TRBV12-4; cdr3_nt: TGTGCCAGCAGTTTAGGGAAGGGTTGGGAAACTGAAGCTTTCTTT; cdr3_aa: CASSLGKGWETEAFF
j_call: TRBJ2-7; clone_size: NA; d_call: NA; v_call: TRBV15; cdr3_nt: TGTGCCACCAGCAGAGATATGCAGGGACACCCGTACTTC; cdr3_aa: CATSRDMQGHPYF
j_call: TRBJ2-5; clone_size: NA; d_call: NA; v_call: TRBV20-1; cdr3_nt: TGCAGTGCCACTGATTGGGGGATGGAGACCCAGTACTTC; cdr3_aa: CSATDWGMETQYF
j_call: TRBJ1-1; clone_size: NA; d_call: NA; v_call: TRBV6-1; cdr3_nt: TGTGCCAGCGTAGGCCACCAGACAGGGAACACTGAAGCTTTCTTT; cdr3_aa: CASVGHQTGNTEAFF
j_call: TRBJ1-1; clone_size: NA; d_call: NA; v_call: TRBV2; cdr3_nt: TGTGCCAGCAGTGACGACGGCCTTGAAGCTTTCTTT; cdr3_aa: CASSDDGLEAFF
j_call: TRBJ2-7; clone_size: NA; d_call: NA; v_call: TRBV6-1; cdr3_nt: TGTGCCAGCGGACAGACTAGCATCACCGACGAGCAGTACTTC; cdr3_aa: CASGQTSITDEQYF
j_call: TRBJ2-3; clone_size: NA; d_call: NA; v_call: TRBV30; cdr3_nt: TGTGCCTGGGGGGCCAGGGGCCGGGGCACAGATACGCAGTATTTT; cdr3_aa: CAWGARGRGTDTQYF
j_call: TRBJ1-1; clone_size: NA; d_call: TRBD1; v_call: TRBV6-1; cdr3_nt: TGTGCCAGCAGTGACCTCGGACAGGGGGCTACAGCGAACACTGAAGCTTTCTTT; cdr3_aa: CASSDLGQGATANTEAFF
j_call: TRBJ2-1; clone_size: NA; d_call: NA; v_call: TRBV2; cdr3_nt: TGTGCCAGCAGGGAAATGGGTTCACAAAACAATGAGCAGTTCTTC; cdr3_aa: CASREMGSQNNEQFF
j_call: TRBJ1-6; clone_size: NA; d_call: TRBD1; v_call: TRBV28; cdr3_nt: TGTGCCAGCCTAGTGGGACAGGAGAATTCACCCCTCCACTTT; cdr3_aa: CASLVGQENSPLHF
j_call: TRBJ1-3; clone_size: NA; d_call: NA; v_call: TRBV20-1; cdr3_nt: TGCAGTGCTAGACACGGAGTGAGTGGAAACACCATATATTTT; cdr3_aa: CSARHGVSGNTIYF